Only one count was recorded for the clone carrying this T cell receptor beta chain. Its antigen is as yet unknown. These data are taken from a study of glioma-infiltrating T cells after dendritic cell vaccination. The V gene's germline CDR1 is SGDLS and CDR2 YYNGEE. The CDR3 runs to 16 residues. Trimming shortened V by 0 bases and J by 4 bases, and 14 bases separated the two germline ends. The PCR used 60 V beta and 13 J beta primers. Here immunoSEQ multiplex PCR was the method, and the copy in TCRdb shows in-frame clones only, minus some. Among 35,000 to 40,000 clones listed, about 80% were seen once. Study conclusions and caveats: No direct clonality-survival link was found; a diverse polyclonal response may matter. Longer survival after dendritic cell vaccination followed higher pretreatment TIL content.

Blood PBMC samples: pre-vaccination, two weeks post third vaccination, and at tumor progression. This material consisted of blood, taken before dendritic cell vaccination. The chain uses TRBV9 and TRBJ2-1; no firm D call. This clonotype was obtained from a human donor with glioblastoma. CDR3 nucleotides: TGTGCCAGCAGCGTAGATGCGCGAGCCGGTTACAATGAGCAGTTCTTC. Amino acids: CASSVDARAGYNEQFF.